The 3 T cell receptor beta chains presented below share a single source sample, sequenced in a study of blood T cells in healthy people across ages. Sample-barcoded 5' priming and a J-beta primer mix drove a second PCR of about 6 to 12 cycles. TCRdb ran MiXCR on the 5' RACE reads and lists one entry per CDR3 protein. The sample includes hundreds of thousands of distinct CDR3 sequences, more than 25% seen only once; the top ten take 17%. The specimen sequenced was blood. The receptors stem from a woman aged 80 or over in good health.

The chain is built from TRBV2 and TRBJ1-4; D is undetermined. The CDR3 has 13 amino acids. Germline loops: CDR1 SNHLY, CDR2 FYNNEI. Trimming stripped 3 bases from V and 5 bases from J, with 7 bases between. The CDR3 DNA reads as TGTGCCAGCAGTGATCAACAGAATGAAAAACTGTTTTTT. Encoded protein: CASSDQQNEKLFF.

This clonotype was seen a few times. J is TRBJ2-7 and V is TRBV2; 15 bases are a match to TRBD2. Near its end, the DNA agrees better with TRBJ2-5, so the J call may be wrong. CDR3 length: 18 amino acids. Germline CDR1 and CDR2: SNHLY and FYNNEI. The CDR3 spells CASSEGTSGGALLKTQYF. The CDR3 DNA follows: TGTGCCAGCAGTGAAGGGACTAGCGGGGGGGCATTATTAAAGACCCAGTACTTC.

This chain uses TRBV2 with TRBJ1-2, with D hard to call. The length of the CDR3 is 13 residues. The V end lost 1 base, the J end lost 8 bases, and 11 bases lay between the germline ends. CDR1 and CDR2 from the germline V gene are SNHLY and FYNNEI. The CDR3 coding sequence is TGTGCCAGCAGTGAAGTGGTGACGGAAGGCTACACCTTC. Amino acids: CASSEVVTEGYTF.